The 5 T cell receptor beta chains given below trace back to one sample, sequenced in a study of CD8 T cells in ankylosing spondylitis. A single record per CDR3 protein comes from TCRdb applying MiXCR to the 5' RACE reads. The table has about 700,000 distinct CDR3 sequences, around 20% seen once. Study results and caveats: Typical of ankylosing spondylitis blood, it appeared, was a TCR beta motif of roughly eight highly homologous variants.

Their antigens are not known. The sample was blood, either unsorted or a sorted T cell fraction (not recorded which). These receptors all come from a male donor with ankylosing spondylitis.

The CDR3 DNA sequence: TGCAGTGCTCCAAACGCTCCGGGACAGGGGACTGAAGCTTTCTTT. Its protein product is CSAPNAPGQGTEAFF. The V gene is TRBV20-1, the J gene TRBJ1-1; 10 nucleotides agree with TRBD1. The CDR3 covers 15 residues. The V segment lost 5 bases and the J segment 5 bases; nucleotides outside the gene matches: 11. Germline lookup yields CDR1 DFQATT and CDR2 SNEGSKA (reference sequence).

The CDR3 DNA follows: TGTGCCAGCAGCGACTCTACTAGTATACGATCCTTTCGCACAGATACGCAGTATTTT. This sequence encodes CASSDSTSIRSFRTDTQYF. The chain employs TRBV4-2 and TRBJ2-3; maybe TRBD2 (5 bases). CDR3 size: 19 residues. V was shortened by 5 bases and J by 1 base, with 25 bases between the two germline ends. Germline loops: CDR1 LGHNA, CDR2 YNFKEQ.

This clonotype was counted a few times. CDR3 DNA: TGTGCCAGCAGTGGACAGGGGACAGAGACCCAGTACTTC. Protein: CASSGQGTETQYF. The V gene is TRBV12-3 or TRBV12-4, the J gene TRBJ2-5; TRBD1 agrees at 9 bases. The ends lost 5 bases at V and 4 bases at J; junction bases unmatched: 2. The CDR3 runs to 13 residues.

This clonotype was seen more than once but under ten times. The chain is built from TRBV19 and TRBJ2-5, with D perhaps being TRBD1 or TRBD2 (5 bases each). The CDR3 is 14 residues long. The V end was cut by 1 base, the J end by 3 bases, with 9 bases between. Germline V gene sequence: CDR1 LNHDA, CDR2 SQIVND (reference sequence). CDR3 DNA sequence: TGTGCCAGTAGTATAGGCTGGGGGAAAGAGACCCAGTACTTC. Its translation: CASSIGWGKETQYF.

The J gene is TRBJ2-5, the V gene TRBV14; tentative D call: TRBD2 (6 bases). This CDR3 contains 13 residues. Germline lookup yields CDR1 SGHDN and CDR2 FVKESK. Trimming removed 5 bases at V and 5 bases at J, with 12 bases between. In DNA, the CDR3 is TGTGCCAGCAGCGACGGAGGGAGGGAGACCCAGTACTTC. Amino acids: CASSDGGRETQYF. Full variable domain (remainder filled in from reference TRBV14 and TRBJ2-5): EAGVTQFPSHSVIEKGQTVTLRCDPISGHDNLYWYRRVMGKEIKFLLHFVKESKQDESGMPNNRFLAERTGGTYSTLKVQPAELEDSGVYFCASSDGGRETQYFGPGTRLLVL.